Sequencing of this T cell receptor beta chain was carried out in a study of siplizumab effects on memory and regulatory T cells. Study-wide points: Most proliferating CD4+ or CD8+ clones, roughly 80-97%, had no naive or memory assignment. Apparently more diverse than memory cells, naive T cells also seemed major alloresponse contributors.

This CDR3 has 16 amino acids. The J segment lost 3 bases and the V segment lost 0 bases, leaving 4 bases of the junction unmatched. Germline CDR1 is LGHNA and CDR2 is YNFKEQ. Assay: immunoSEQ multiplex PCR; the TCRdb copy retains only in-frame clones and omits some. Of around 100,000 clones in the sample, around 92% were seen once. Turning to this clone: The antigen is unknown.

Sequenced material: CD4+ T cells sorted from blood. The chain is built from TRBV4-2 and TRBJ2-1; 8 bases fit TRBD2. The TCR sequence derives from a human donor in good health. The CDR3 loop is CASSQDRAGGYNEQFF. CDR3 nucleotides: TGTGCCAGCAGCCAAGATAGGGCGGGGGGCTACAATGAGCAGTTCTTC.